The 20 T cell receptor beta chains below come from one sample, sequenced in a study of T cells of healthy individuals. Using its own MiXCR run on the 5' RACE reads, TCRdb lists one record per CDR3 protein. The sample shows around 90,000 distinct CDR3 sequences, about 5% of them seen only once. Receptor source: a female donor in good health.

This clonotype was recorded many times. The CDR3: CASSSPGTSGSWAKNIQYF. The CDR3 DNA reads as TGTGCCAGCAGTTCCCCCGGGACTAGCGGGAGTTGGGCCAAAAACATTCAGTACTTC. This chain connects TRBV28 to TRBJ2-4; 14 nucleotides match TRBD2. There are 19 residues in the CDR3. Germline CDR1 and CDR2: MDHEN and SYDVKM. J gave up 1 base and V 4 bases, and 9 bases lay outside the gene matches.

The chain uses TRBV9 and TRBJ2-5; no firm D call. CDR3 length: 14 residues. Germline V gives CDR1 SGDLS, CDR2 YYNGEE. The V and J ends lost 2 bases and 3 bases respectively, with 11 bases between them. The CDR3 region has the DNA TGTGCCAGCAGCGTGACCCCTATTGAAGAGACCCAGTACTTC. The encoded protein is CASSVTPIEETQYF. The variable domain in full, completed from reference TRBV9 and TRBJ2-5, reads DSGVTQTPKHLITATGQRVTLRCSPRSGDLSVYWYQQSLDQGLQFLIQYYNGEERAKGNILERFSAQQFPDLHSELNLSSLELGDSALYFCASSVTPIEETQYFGPGTRLLVL.

Details on this clonotype: Since a much larger clone is just one base distant, this may be a read error. CDR3 in DNA: TGCGCCAGCAGCCAACTCCGACTAGCGGGAGGCGGTGAGCAGTTCTTC. Translating it yields CASSQLRLAGGGEQFF. The chain joins TRBV4-1 to TRBJ2-1; 13 nucleotides match TRBD2. V trimming: 2 bases; J trimming: 9 bases; junction bases outside the gene matches: 7. The CDR3 sequence is 16 residues long. Germline V gene lookup returns CDR1 MGHRA and CDR2 YSYEKL.

This clonotype was counted ten times or more. The V call is TRBV7-9, the J call TRBJ2-3; 11 positions match TRBD2. V was clipped by 3 bases and J by 6 bases; unmatched bases: 8. The germline gives CDR1 SEHNR, CDR2 FQNEAQ (reference sequence). This CDR3 has 16 residues. In DNA, the CDR3 is TGTGCCAGCAGCTTCCCAACTAGCGGGAGAACGGATACGCAGTATTTT. Translated: CASSFPTSGRTDTQYF. The variable domain in full, with the rest retrieved from reference TRBV7-9 and TRBJ2-3, is DTGVSQNPRHKITKRGQNVTFRCDPISEHNRLYWYRQTLGQGPEFLTYFQNEAQLEKSRLLSDRFSAERPKGSFSTLEIQRTEQGDSAMYLCASSFPTSGRTDTQYFGPGTRLTVL.

The J gene is TRBJ2-5, the V gene TRBV27, with a weak D call TRBD2 (6 bases). V shed 5 bases and J shed 1 base, with 17 bases lying between them. The CDR3 length is 16 residues. Germline-derived CDR1 and CDR2 are MNHEY and SMNVEV (reference sequence). The CDR3 DNA reads as TGTGCCAGCAGTCCAAACGGGCTAGCGCGCCAAGAGACCCAGTACTTC. It codes for CASSPNGLARQETQYF.

The V and J genes are TRBV11-2 and TRBJ2-7, with D uncertain. V was pared by 5 bases and J by 4 bases, with 9 bases between. This CDR3 has 12 residues. The V gene's germline CDR1 is SGHAT and CDR2 FQNNGV. Here the CDR3 reads CASSPARYEQYF. In nucleotides, the CDR3 is TGTGCCAGCAGCCCCGCAAGATACGAGCAGTACTTC. The full variable domain, its missing parts supplied by reference TRBV11-2 and TRBJ2-7, is EAGVAQSPRYKIIEKRQSVAFWCNPISGHATLYWYQQILGQGPKLLIQFQNNGVVDDSQLPKDRFSAERLKGVDSTLKIQPAKLEDSAVYLCASSPARYEQYFGPGTRLTVT.

The V call is TRBV13, the J call TRBJ2-3, with a tentative D call TRBD2 (6 bases). This CDR3 contains 14 residues. Germline CDR1 PRHDT, CDR2 FYEKMQ (reference sequence). V was trimmed by 5 bases and J by 2 bases, leaving 11 bases between them. CDR3 DNA: TGTGCCAGCAGCGAATCTAGCGCCACAGATACGCAGTATTTT. It is translated as CASSESSATDTQYF.

This clonotype was found many times. The chain uses TRBV28 and TRBJ2-7; either TRBD1 or TRBD2 may fit D (5 bases each). Germline V lookup: CDR1 MDHEN, CDR2 SYDVKM. The CDR3 length is 12 residues. V dropped 8 bases and J dropped 3 bases, with 11 bases sitting between them. The CDR3 protein is CASGGHIYEQYF. The CDR3 DNA follows: TGTGCCAGCGGAGGACATATCTACGAGCAGTACTTC.

This clonotype was seen many times. This sequence joins TRBV7-8 and TRBJ2-5; D may be TRBD2 (6 bases). Germline CDR1 SGHVS, CDR2 FQNEAQ. The V end lost 7 bases, the J end lost 7 bases, and 25 bases lay between the germline ends. This CDR3 has 16 residues. The CDR3 region has the DNA TGTGCCAGCACCCCTTCCGAGCTAGCGATAGGAGGGACCCAGTACTTC. Protein sequence: CASTPSELAIGGTQYF.

The sample holds many counts of this clonotype. This rearrangement joins TRBV10-3 to TRBJ1-4, with TRBD1 as a possible D gene (5 bases). V lost 2 bases to trimming and J lost 5 bases, with 9 bases between them. Germline CDR1 is ENHRY and CDR2 is SYGVKD. This CDR3 contains 14 residues. CDR3 sequence: CAISEGGRNEKLFF. The CDR3, as DNA: TGTGCCATCAGTGAGGGGGGGAGGAATGAAAAACTGTTTTTT.

This clonotype was observed at least ten times. J is TRBJ2-6 and V is TRBV27, with D hard to call. The CDR3 spans 14 residues. Trimming removed 0 bases from V and 4 bases from J, with 4 bases in between. Germline CDR1 reads MNHEY; CDR2 reads SMNVEV (reference sequence). The CDR3 region has the DNA TGTGCCAGCAGTTTATCGGCAGGGGCCAACGTCCTGACTTTC. As protein: CASSLSAGANVLTF.

This clonotype was found a few times. V and J are TRBV20-1 and TRBJ1-6; no firm D call. Germline CDR1 and CDR2: DFQATT and SNEGSKA (reference sequence). There are 17 residues in the CDR3. V was trimmed by 3 bases and J by 2 bases, leaving 17 bases between them. This CDR3 is CSASDEGPLTYNSPLHF. The CDR3 DNA is TGCAGTGCTAGTGACGAGGGCCCACTTACCTATAATTCACCCCTCCACTTT.

This clonotype showed up many times. V usage is TRBV6-2 or TRBV6-3 and J usage is TRBJ1-2; possibly TRBD1 for D (6 bases). Per the germline V gene, CDR1 is MNHEY and CDR2 is SVGEGT. Trimming shortened V by 6 bases and J by 9 bases, and 20 bases separated the two germline ends. CDR3 length: 14 amino acids. The DNA for the CDR3 is TGTGCCAGCAGCCAGCCCGGGGGGCTTCTTCGCTACACCTTC. Translation: CASSQPGGLLRYTF.

This clonotype was seen a handful of times. The chain uses TRBV6-5 and TRBJ1-2; D possibly corresponds to TRBD1 (5 bases). The V end was cut by 2 bases, the J end by 4 bases, with 17 bases between. CDR3 size: 16 residues. CDR1 and CDR2 (germline): MNHEY, SVGAGI. The CDR3 DNA follows: TGTGCCAGCAGTTACGGGGGGGATCCCGCGCTCTATGGCTACACCTTC. Translating it yields CASSYGGDPALYGYTF.

This clonotype was counted ten times or more. The J gene is TRBJ2-7, the V gene TRBV5-1; no definite D call. Germline lookup yields CDR1 SGHRS and CDR2 YFSETQ. Trimming cost V 6 bases and J 7 bases, with 20 bases left between them. The CDR3 is 14 amino acids. Written as DNA, the CDR3 is TGCGCCAGCACCTCCGGACCTGGGGAAGGGGAGCAGTACTTC. Protein product: CASTSGPGEGEQYF.

This clonotype was counted only a few times. J is TRBJ1-5 and V is TRBV23-1, with 7 bases matching TRBD1. TRBV23-1 is labeled an ORF, and its function is uncertain. J lost 0 bases, V lost 2 bases, and 13 bases had no gene match. This CDR3 is built from 19 residues. DNA of the CDR3: TGCGCCAGCAGTCAAGATGGGACAGCAGCGATAGATAGCAATCAGCCCCAGCATTTT. Translating it yields CASSQDGTAAIDSNQPQHF.

This clonotype appeared a few times. This chain uses TRBV18 with TRBJ1-5; 7 nucleotides line up with TRBD1. CDR3 length: 17 residues. V lost 0 bases to trimming and J lost 0 bases; unmatched junction nucleotides: 5. Germline V gene lookup returns CDR1 KGHSH and CDR2 LQKENI. The CDR3 DNA follows: TGTGCCAGCTCACCACCGAACAGGGGAATTAGCAATCAGCCCCAGCATTTT. It is translated as CASSPPNRGISNQPQHF.

This clonotype was recorded at least ten times. V usage is TRBV10-3 and J usage is TRBJ2-7; 9 nucleotides line up with TRBD1. Trimming cost V 3 bases and J 0 bases; bases outside gene matches: 15. CDR1 and CDR2 from the germline V gene are ENHRY and SYGVKD. CDR3 size: 19 residues. CDR3 in amino acids: CAISDSDRGPLLDSYEQYF. The CDR3 nucleotides read TGTGCCATCAGTGATTCGGACAGGGGTCCACTTCTGGACTCCTACGAGCAGTACTTC.

The chain's CDR3 is CASSTVTEAFF. CDR3 nucleotide sequence: TGTGCCAGCAGTACCGTCACTGAAGCTTTCTTT. The V and J genes are TRBV12-3 or TRBV12-4 and TRBJ1-1; D is unresolved. The CDR3 totals 11 residues. Trimming cost V 5 bases and J 4 bases, with 5 bases left between them.

The V call is TRBV7-2, the J call TRBJ2-7; TRBD2 agrees at 14 bases. The germline gives CDR1 SGHTA, CDR2 FQGNSA. The CDR3 totals 17 residues. J gave up 7 bases and V 3 bases, and 11 bases lay outside the gene matches. The CDR3 protein is CASSFPGLAGVVGEQYF. The CDR3 nucleotides are TGTGCCAGCAGCTTCCCGGGACTAGCGGGAGTTGTCGGGGAGCAGTACTTC. The variable domain in full, completed from reference TRBV7-2 and TRBJ2-7, reads GAGVSQSPSNKVTEKGKDVELRCDPISGHTALYWYRQSLGQGLEFLIYFQGNSAPDKSGLPSDRFSAERTGGSVSTLTIQRTQQEDSAVYLCASSFPGLAGVVGEQYFGPGTRLTVT.